These 25 T cell receptor beta chains originate from one sample sequenced in a study of cytomegalovirus exposure and HLA in healthy donors. PCR employed 60 Vbeta and 13 Jbeta primers. Profiled with immunoSEQ multiplex PCR; TCRdb holds only in-frame clones, not every one. The repertoire consists of 200,000 to 250,000 clones, with almost 80% occurring once and the leading ten covering approximately 3.9%. The sequencing sample was made of PBMCs. Every receptor here comes from a male donor in good health and CMV-seronegative.

This clone turned up a few times. J is TRBJ2-7 and V is TRBV5-1; TRBD2 might be the D (5 bases). From germline, CDR1 is SGHRS and CDR2 YFSETQ. There are 11 residues in the CDR3. The germline V and J ends were trimmed by 1 base and 7 bases, with 6 bases remaining between them. CDR3 nucleotides: TGCGCCAGCAGCTTGTCGGGGGAGCAGTACTTC. This gives the protein CASSLSGEQYF.

The rearrangement uses TRBV9 and TRBJ2-2; no firm D call. The V gene lost 0 bases and the J gene lost 6 bases, with 3 bases spanning the gap. The CDR3 has 12 amino acids. In germline, CDR1 is SGDLS, CDR2 YYNGEE. CDR3 nucleotide sequence: TGTGCCAGCAGCGTAGCTCCCGGGGAGCTGTTTTTT. The encoded protein is CASSVAPGELFF.

The CDR3 DNA follows: TGTGCCAGTAGCCGCCGGGACAGGGGGTCGACTAATGAAAAACTGTTTTTT. Protein: CASSRRDRGSTNEKLFF. V is TRBV19 and J is TRBJ1-4, with 11 nucleotides matching TRBD1. The CDR3 is 17 amino acids. V lost 6 bases, J lost 2 bases, and 8 bases stayed unmatched. Germline V lookup: CDR1 LNHDA, CDR2 SQIVND (reference sequence).

This clone was detected only once. The V gene is TRBV9, the J gene TRBJ1-4; a weak D match, TRBD1 (6 bases). Trimming removed 2 bases at V and 2 bases at J, with 7 bases between. The CDR3 runs to 14 residues. Germline V gives CDR1 SGDLS, CDR2 YYNGEE. Written as DNA, the CDR3 is TGTGCCAGCAGCGTCCAGGGGACTAATGAAAAACTGTTTTTT. Its translation: CASSVQGTNEKLFF.

This clone has only a few counts. The rearrangement links TRBV19 to TRBJ2-7; 12 bases match TRBD1. Per germline, CDR1 LNHDA and CDR2 SQIVND (reference sequence). J was trimmed by 4 bases and V by 5 bases; bases with no gene match: 3. CDR3 length: 14 residues. CDR3 amino acids: CASSGTGGGYEQYF. CDR3 sequence (DNA): TGTGCCAGTAGTGGGACAGGGGGCGGGTACGAGCAGTACTTC.

This clone occurred once. The V call is TRBV5-6, the J call TRBJ1-1, with no clear D. In germline, CDR1 is SGHDT, CDR2 YYEEEE. This CDR3 comprises 15 residues. V was trimmed by 2 bases and J by 0 bases, leaving 11 bases between them. DNA of the CDR3: TGTGCCAGCAGCTTCATGTACAGAGTGAACACTGAAGCTTTCTTT. Protein: CASSFMYRVNTEAFF.

The gene calls are TRBV11-1 and TRBJ1-1, with D maybe TRBD1 (5 bases). Trimming took 6 bases from V and 1 from J, leaving 15 bases between them. CDR1 SGHAT and CDR2 FQDESV come from the germline V gene (reference sequence). This CDR3 is 15 amino acids long. CDR3 sequence: CASRSPGVENTEAFF. The CDR3 DNA sequence: TGTGCCAGCAGGTCGCCGGGGGTGGAGAACACTGAAGCTTTCTTT.

The genes are TRBV7-9 and TRBJ1-2, with D unclear. This CDR3 contains 17 residues. CDR1 SEHNR and CDR2 FQNEAQ come from the germline V gene (reference sequence). Trimming left V 5 bases short and J 4 bases short, with 23 bases between. CDR3 residues: CASSNPREQAVTYGYTF. CDR3 sequence (DNA): TGTGCCAGCAGCAACCCCCGGGAGCAAGCTGTAACCTATGGCTACACCTTC.

As DNA, the CDR3 is TGTGCCAGCAGCTTAGTGATTAGCGGATGGGACTACGAGCAGTACTTC. Its translation is CASSLVISGWDYEQYF. The chain couples TRBV13 to TRBJ2-7; D may be TRBD2 (6 bases). The CDR3 length is 16 residues. CDR1 and CDR2 from the germline V gene are PRHDT and FYEKMQ (reference sequence). V was shortened by 1 base and J by 3 bases, with 16 bases between the two germline ends.

The chain has TRBV18 and TRBJ1-4; tentative D call: TRBD1 (5 bases). The germline V gene encodes CDR1 KGHSH and CDR2 LQKENI. This CDR3 comprises 14 residues. Between the trimmed V and J ends, which lost 2 bases and 5 bases, there was a span of 9 bases. CDR3 loop: CASSPARQNEKLFF. CDR3 sequence (DNA): TGTGCCAGCTCACCAGCTCGACAGAATGAAAAACTGTTTTTT.

The genes are TRBV5-1 and TRBJ2-1; TRBD2 agrees at 9 bases. This CDR3 is 15 amino acids long. The J segment lost 4 bases and the V segment lost 1 base, leaving 3 bases of the junction unmatched. Per the germline V gene, CDR1 is SGHRS and CDR2 is YFSETQ. CDR3 amino acids: CASSLILAGYNEQFF. The CDR3 DNA follows: TGCGCCAGCAGCTTGATCCTAGCGGGATACAATGAGCAGTTCTTC.

The chain is built from TRBV5-4 and TRBJ1-1; the D is unclear. Germline lookup yields CDR1 SGHNT and CDR2 YYREEE (reference sequence). The V and J ends lost 4 bases and 0 bases respectively, with 7 bases between them. CDR3 length: 13 residues. The CDR3 DNA reads as TGTGCCAGCAGCCGAGACATGAACACTGAAGCTTTCTTT. It yields the protein CASSRDMNTEAFF.

The V gene is TRBV25-1, the J gene TRBJ2-5; D may be TRBD2 (6 bases). The CDR3 spans 16 residues. With 4 bases removed from V and 1 base from J, the gap between germline ends came to 16 bases. Germline values: CDR1 MGHDK, CDR2 SYGVNS. In DNA, the CDR3 is TGTGCCAGCAGTGGGGAAAGGGCGGGGTTCCAAGAGACCCAGTACTTC. Translating it yields CASSGERAGFQETQYF.

This clone showed up just once. The chain joins TRBV7-8 to TRBJ2-7, with D perhaps matching TRBD1 (6 bases). The CDR3 runs to 15 residues. CDR1 SGHVS and CDR2 FQNEAQ come from the germline V gene. Trimming left V 1 base short and J 10 bases short, with 20 bases between. CDR3 in amino acids: CASSLDPLQGKRQYF. The CDR3 DNA sequence: TGTGCCAGCAGCTTAGACCCGCTACAGGGTAAAAGACAGTACTTC.

The V gene is TRBV5-6, the J gene TRBJ2-3; 13 nucleotides match TRBD2. Trimming cost V 5 bases and J 3 bases; bases outside gene matches: 0. The CDR3 runs to 14 residues. Germline-derived CDR1 and CDR2 are SGHDT and YYEEEE. CDR3 loop: CASRGLAGTDTQYF. DNA of the CDR3: TGTGCCAGCAGGGGACTAGCGGGAACAGATACGCAGTATTTT.

The chain combines TRBV19 with TRBJ1-1; no clear D gene. V was shortened by 5 bases and J by 0 bases, with 13 bases between the two germline ends. This CDR3 contains 15 residues. Germline CDR1 is LNHDA and CDR2 is SQIVND (reference sequence). The CDR3 loop is CASSDPQELNTEAFF. The CDR3 DNA follows: TGTGCCAGTAGTGACCCTCAGGAACTGAACACTGAAGCTTTCTTT. The full variable domain, rest sourced from reference TRBV19 and TRBJ1-1, is DGGITQSPKYLFRKEGQNVTLSCEQNLNHDAMYWYRQDPGQGLRLIYYSQIVNDFQKGDIAEGYSVSREKKESFPLTVTSAQKNPTAFYLCASSDPQELNTEAFFGQGTRLTVV.

V gene TRBV5-1 combines with J gene TRBJ2-3; tentatively, D is TRBD2 (6 bases). Between the trimmed V and J ends, which lost 0 bases and 4 bases, there was a span of 9 bases. Looked up from germline, CDR1 is SGHRS and CDR2 is YFSETQ. The CDR3 has 14 residues. The chain's CDR3 is CASSLETGADTQYF. CDR3 nucleotide sequence: TGCGCCAGCAGCTTGGAGACGGGGGCAGATACGCAGTATTTT.

The V gene is TRBV4-1, the J gene TRBJ1-2; D ambiguous. The CDR3 has 15 amino acids. Trimming removed 1 base from V and 8 bases from J, with 17 bases in between. The germline CDR1 and CDR2 sequences are MGHRA and YSYEKL. CDR3 sequence: CASSQVVISPGGYTF. The CDR3 DNA sequence: TGCGCCAGCAGCCAAGTGGTAATTAGTCCAGGCGGCTACACCTTC.

The CDR3 region is CASSFRLAGNEQFF. CDR3 nucleotides: TGTGCCAGCAGCTTCCGGCTAGCGGGAAATGAGCAGTTCTTC. V is TRBV5-4 and J is TRBJ2-1, with 9 bases aligning to TRBD2. Per the germline V gene, CDR1 is SGHNT and CDR2 is YYREEE (reference sequence). J gave up 7 bases and V 2 bases, and 4 bases lay outside the gene matches. The CDR3 covers 14 residues.

The chain has TRBV14 and TRBJ2-7; D perhaps matches TRBD1 (5 bases). V was pared by 0 bases and J by 6 bases, with 12 bases between. The CDR3 runs 14 residues. Germline CDR1 is SGHDN and CDR2 is FVKESK. The CDR3 reads CASSQDLTDSEQYF. CDR3 DNA: TGTGCCAGCAGCCAAGACTTGACAGACAGCGAGCAGTACTTC.

The chain couples TRBV4-1 to TRBJ2-7; TRBD2 matches 7 bases. V was pared by 0 bases and J by 4 bases, with 6 bases of the junction left unmatched. The CDR3 sequence is 15 residues long. From germline, CDR1 is MGHRA and CDR2 YSYEKL. The chain's CDR3 is CASSQELGGVYEQYF. The CDR3 DNA reads TGCGCCAGCAGCCAAGAATTGGGGGGGGTATACGAGCAGTACTTC.

CDR3 in DNA: TGTGCCTCCAGACCTGGACTAGCGGGGACCTACGAGCAGTACTTC. Protein sequence: CASRPGLAGTYEQYF. The gene calls are TRBV27 and TRBJ2-7; 12 nucleotides line up with TRBD2. J gave up 2 bases and V 11 bases, and 10 bases lay outside the gene matches. CDR3 length: 15 residues. Looked up from germline, CDR1 is MNHEY and CDR2 is SMNVEV (reference sequence).

The chain employs TRBV25-1 and TRBJ2-5; 12 nucleotides agree with TRBD2. Near its end, the DNA agrees better with TRBJ2-7, so the J call may be wrong. CDR1 is MGHDK and CDR2 is SYGVNS in the germline V gene. There are 17 residues in the CDR3. The CDR3 sequence is CASTPPGLAGGVHEQYF. In DNA, the CDR3 is TGTGCCAGCACCCCGCCGGGACTAGCGGGTGGGGTGCACGAGCAGTACTTC.

The chain recombines TRBV9 with TRBJ1-3; TRBD1 might be the D (6 bases). V was shortened by 1 base and J by 0 bases, with 11 bases between the two germline ends. Germline lookup yields CDR1 SGDLS and CDR2 YYNGEE. The length of the CDR3 is 16 residues. The CDR3 bases are TGTGCCAGCAGCGTAACAGGGTTCGGCTCTGGAAACACCATATATTTT. Its protein product is CASSVTGFGSGNTIYF.

This clone was seen more than once but under ten times. V gene TRBV5-6 combines with J gene TRBJ2-1; 10 positions agree with TRBD2. Trimming took 2 bases from V and 4 from J; bases not matched to a gene: 6. CDR1 and CDR2 (germline): SGHDT, YYEEEE. The CDR3 spans 16 residues. CDR3 loop: CASSLVGTSAYNEQFF. The CDR3 nucleotides read TGTGCCAGCAGCTTAGTAGGGACTAGCGCATACAATGAGCAGTTCTTC.